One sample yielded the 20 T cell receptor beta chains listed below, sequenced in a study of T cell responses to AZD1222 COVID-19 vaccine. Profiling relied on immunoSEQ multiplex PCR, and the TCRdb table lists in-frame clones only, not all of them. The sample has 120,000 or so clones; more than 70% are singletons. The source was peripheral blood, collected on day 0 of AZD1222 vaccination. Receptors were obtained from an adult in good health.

The CDR3 nucleotides read TGTGCCAGCTCACCAGTGACAGGGAGCACCGGGGAGCTGTTTTTT. It codes for CASSPVTGSTGELFF. The J gene is TRBJ2-2, the V gene TRBV18; 7 bases align to TRBD1. Losses at the gene ends were 2 bases for V and 4 bases for J; bases not matched to a gene: 4. CDR1 is KGHSH and CDR2 is LQKENI in the germline V gene. The CDR3 spans 15 residues.

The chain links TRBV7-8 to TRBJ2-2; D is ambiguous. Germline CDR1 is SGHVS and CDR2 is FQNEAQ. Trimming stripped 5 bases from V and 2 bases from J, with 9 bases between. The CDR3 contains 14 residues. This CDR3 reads CASSKDGNTGELFF. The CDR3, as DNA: TGTGCCAGCAGCAAGGACGGTAACACCGGGGAGCTGTTTTTT.

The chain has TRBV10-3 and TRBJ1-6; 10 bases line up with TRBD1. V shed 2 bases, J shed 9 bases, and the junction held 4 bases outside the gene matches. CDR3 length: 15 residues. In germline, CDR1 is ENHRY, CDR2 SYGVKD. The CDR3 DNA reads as TGTGCCATCAGTGAGGAAGGGACAGGGGCTTCACCCCTCCACTTT. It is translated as CAISEEGTGASPLHF.

The CDR3 spells CASSMSQGASGYGYTF. CDR3 coding DNA: TGTGCCAGTAGTATGAGCCAGGGCGCCTCGGGCTATGGCTACACCTTC. The rearrangement uses TRBV19 and TRBJ1-2, with a tentative D call TRBD1 (5 bases). The V gene lost 3 bases and the J gene lost 4 bases, with 18 bases spanning the gap. The CDR3 runs to 16 residues. Germline CDR1 and CDR2: LNHDA and SQIVND (reference sequence).

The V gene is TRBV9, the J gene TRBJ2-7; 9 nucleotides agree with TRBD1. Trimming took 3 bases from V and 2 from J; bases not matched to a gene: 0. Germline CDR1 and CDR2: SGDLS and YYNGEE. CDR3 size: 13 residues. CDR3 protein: CASSGQGAYEQYF. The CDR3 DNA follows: TGTGCCAGCAGCGGACAGGGGGCCTACGAGCAGTACTTC.

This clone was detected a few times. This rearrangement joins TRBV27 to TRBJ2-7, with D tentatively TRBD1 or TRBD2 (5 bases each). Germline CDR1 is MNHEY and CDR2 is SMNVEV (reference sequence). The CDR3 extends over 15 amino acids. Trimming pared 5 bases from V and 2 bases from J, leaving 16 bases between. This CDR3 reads CASSPLGTQTYEQYF. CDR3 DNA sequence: TGTGCCAGCAGTCCGCTTGGGACGCAGACCTACGAGCAGTACTTC.

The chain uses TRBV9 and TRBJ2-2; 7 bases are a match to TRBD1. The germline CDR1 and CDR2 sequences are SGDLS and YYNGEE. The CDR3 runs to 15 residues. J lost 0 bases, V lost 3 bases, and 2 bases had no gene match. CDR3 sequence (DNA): TGTGCCAGCAGCGCCGACAGGGCGAACACCGGGGAGCTGTTTTTT. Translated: CASSADRANTGELFF.

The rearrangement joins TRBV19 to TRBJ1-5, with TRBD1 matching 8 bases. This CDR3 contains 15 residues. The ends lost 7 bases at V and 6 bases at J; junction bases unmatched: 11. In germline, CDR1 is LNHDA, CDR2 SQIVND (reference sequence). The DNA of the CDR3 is TGTGCCAGTACCCGAACAGGGGGAGTTGGTCAGCCCCAGCATTTT. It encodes CASTRTGGVGQPQHF.

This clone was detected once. The CDR3 DNA sequence: TGTGCCAGTAGTCCGGGACTGATTAATGAAAAACTGTTTTTT. Its protein product is CASSPGLINEKLFF. The V and J genes are TRBV19 and TRBJ1-4; tentative D call: TRBD1 (5 bases). The CDR3 totals 14 residues. Trimming cost V 5 bases and J 4 bases, with 11 bases left between them. Germline CDR1 reads LNHDA; CDR2 reads SQIVND (reference sequence). Filled out from reference TRBV19 and TRBJ1-4, the complete variable domain reads DGGITQSPKYLFRKEGQNVTLSCEQNLNHDAMYWYRQDPGQGLRLIYYSQIVNDFQKGDIAEGYSVSREKKESFPLTVTSAQKNPTAFYLCASSPGLINEKLFFGSGTQLSVL.

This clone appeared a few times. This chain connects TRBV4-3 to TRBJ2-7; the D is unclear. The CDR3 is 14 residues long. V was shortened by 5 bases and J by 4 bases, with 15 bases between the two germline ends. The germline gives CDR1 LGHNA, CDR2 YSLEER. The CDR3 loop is CASSNVLWLYEQYF. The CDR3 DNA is TGCGCCAGCAGCAACGTACTGTGGCTTTACGAGCAGTACTTC.

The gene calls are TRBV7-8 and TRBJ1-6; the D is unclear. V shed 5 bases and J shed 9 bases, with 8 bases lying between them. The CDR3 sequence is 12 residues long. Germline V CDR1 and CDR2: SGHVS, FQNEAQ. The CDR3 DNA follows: TGTGCCAGCAGCATCCCGTTTTCACCCCTCCACTTT. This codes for CASSIPFSPLHF.

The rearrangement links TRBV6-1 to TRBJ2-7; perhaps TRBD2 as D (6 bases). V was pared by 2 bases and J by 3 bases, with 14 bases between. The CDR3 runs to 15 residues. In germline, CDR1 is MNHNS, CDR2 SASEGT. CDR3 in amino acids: CASSEFSRGDYEQYF. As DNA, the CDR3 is TGTGCCAGCAGTGAATTCAGCCGCGGGGACTACGAGCAGTACTTC.

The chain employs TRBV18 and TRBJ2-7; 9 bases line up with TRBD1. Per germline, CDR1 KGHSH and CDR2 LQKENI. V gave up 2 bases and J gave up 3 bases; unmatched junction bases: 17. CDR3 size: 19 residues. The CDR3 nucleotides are TGTGCCAGCTCACCAAGGTCCGGGACAGGGATTTCGGGGAGCTACGAGCAGTACTTC. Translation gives CASSPRSGTGISGSYEQYF. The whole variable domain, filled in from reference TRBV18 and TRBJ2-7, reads NAGVMQNPRHLVRRRGQEARLRCSPMKGHSHVYWYRQLPEEGLKFMVYLQKENIIDESGMPKERFSAEFPKEGPSILRIQQVVRGDSAAYFCASSPRSGTGISGSYEQYFGPGTRLTVT.

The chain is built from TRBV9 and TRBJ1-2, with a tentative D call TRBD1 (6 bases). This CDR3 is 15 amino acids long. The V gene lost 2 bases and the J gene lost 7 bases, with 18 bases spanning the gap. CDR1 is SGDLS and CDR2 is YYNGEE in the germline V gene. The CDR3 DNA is TGTGCCAGCAGCGTCCGCAGGGGAACAGACTCTGGCTACACCTTC. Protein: CASSVRRGTDSGYTF.

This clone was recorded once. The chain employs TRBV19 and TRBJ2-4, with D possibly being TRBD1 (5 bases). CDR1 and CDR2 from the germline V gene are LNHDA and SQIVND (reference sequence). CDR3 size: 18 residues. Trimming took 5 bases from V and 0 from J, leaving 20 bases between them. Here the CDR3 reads CASSPPRSAGLAKNIQYF. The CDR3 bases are TGTGCCAGTAGTCCCCCGCGGAGCGCAGGGTTAGCCAAAAACATTCAGTACTTC. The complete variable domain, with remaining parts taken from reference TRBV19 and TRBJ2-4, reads DGGITQSPKYLFRKEGQNVTLSCEQNLNHDAMYWYRQDPGQGLRLIYYSQIVNDFQKGDIAEGYSVSREKKESFPLTVTSAQKNPTAFYLCASSPPRSAGLAKNIQYFGAGTRLSVL.

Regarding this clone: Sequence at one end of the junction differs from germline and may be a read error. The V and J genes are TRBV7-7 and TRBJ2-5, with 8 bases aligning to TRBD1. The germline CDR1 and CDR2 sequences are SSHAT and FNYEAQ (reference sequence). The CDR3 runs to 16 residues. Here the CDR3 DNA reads TGTGCTAGCAGCTACTCCGGGACAGGCCGCCAAGAGACCCAGTACTTC. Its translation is CASSYSGTGRQETQYF.

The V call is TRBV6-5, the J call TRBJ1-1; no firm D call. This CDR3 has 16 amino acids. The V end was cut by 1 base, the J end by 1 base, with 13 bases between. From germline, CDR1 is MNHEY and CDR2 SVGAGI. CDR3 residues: CASSYFSGIENTEAFF. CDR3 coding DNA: TGTGCCAGCAGTTACTTCTCCGGGATAGAGAACACTGAAGCTTTCTTT.

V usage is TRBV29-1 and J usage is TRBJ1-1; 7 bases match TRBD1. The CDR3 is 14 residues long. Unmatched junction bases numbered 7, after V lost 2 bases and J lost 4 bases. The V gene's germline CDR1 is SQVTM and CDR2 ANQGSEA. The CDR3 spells CSVEIPGTVTEAFF. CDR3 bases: TGCAGCGTTGAAATTCCCGGGACAGTCACTGAAGCTTTCTTT. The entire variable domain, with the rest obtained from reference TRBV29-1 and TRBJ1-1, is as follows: SAVISQKPSRDICQRGTSLTIQCQVDSQVTMMFWYRQQPGQSLTLIATANQGSEATYESGFVIDKFPISRPNLTFSTLTVSNMSPEDSSIYLCSVEIPGTVTEAFFGQGTRLTVV.

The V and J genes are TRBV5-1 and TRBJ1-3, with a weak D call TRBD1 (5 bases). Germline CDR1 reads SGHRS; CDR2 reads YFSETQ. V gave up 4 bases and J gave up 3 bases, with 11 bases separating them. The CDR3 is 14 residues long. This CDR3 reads CASSARTSGNTIYF. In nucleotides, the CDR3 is TGCGCCAGCAGCGCAAGGACAAGTGGAAACACCATATATTTT.

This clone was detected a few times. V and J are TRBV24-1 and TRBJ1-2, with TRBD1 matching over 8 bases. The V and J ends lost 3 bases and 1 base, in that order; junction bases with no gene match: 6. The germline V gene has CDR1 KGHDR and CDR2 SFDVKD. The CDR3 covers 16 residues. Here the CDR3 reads CATSDPRTGFNYGYTF. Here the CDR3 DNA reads TGTGCCACCAGTGATCCCAGGACAGGGTTTAACTATGGCTACACCTTC.